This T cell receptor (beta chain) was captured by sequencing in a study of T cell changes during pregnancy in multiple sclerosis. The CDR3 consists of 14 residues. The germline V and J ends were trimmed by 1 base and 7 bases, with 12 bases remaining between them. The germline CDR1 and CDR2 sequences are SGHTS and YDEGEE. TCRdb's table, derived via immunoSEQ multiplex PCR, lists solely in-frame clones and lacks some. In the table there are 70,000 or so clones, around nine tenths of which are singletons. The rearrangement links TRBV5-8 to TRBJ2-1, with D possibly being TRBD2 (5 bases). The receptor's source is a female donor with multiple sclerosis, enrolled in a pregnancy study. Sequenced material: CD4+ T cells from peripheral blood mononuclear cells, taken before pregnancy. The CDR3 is CASSLWRVTNEQFF. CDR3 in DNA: TGTGCCAGCAGCTTGTGGCGGGTGACAAATGAGCAGTTCTTC.